The table lists the clone carrying this T cell receptor (beta chain) with a few counts. The target antigen is unknown. V was cut by 2 bases and J by 6 bases, with 11 bases left in between. This CDR3 contains 14 residues. The germline V gene encodes CDR1 MNHNS and CDR2 SASEGT. The data derive from a study of beta chain features in type 1 diabetes. Of the isolated RNA, all was reverse transcribed, and so the sequenced material was expressed TCRB transcripts. About 3.57 million reads per sample on average were obtained from naive, central memory and regulatory T cell samples. Libraries were prepared by immunoSEQ multiplex PCR; TCRdb keeps only in-frame clonotypes and omits some of them. The data hold hundreds of thousands of clones, with around 15% observed a single time. Sorting based on CD45RO/CCR7/CD25/CD127/CD95/CD27 separated CD4+ naive, central memory, regulatory and stem cell-like memory cells.

Study outcomes and limitations: Reduced insertions and increased deletions marked VDJ junctions in type 1 diabetes patients. Shorter TCRB CDR3s, moderately but significantly so, marked every one of the four CD4+ subsets in Type 1 diabetes patients.

The J gene is TRBJ1-5, the V gene TRBV6-1; possibly TRBD1 for D (6 bases). The receptor was derived from a man aged 25-40 years in good health. Specimen: central memory CD4+ T cells from blood. The DNA of the CDR3 is TGTGCCAGCAGTGAATCAGGGGCGGGTCAGCCCCAGCATTTT. It yields the protein CASSESGAGQPQHF.